Listed below are T cell receptor beta chains from one sample, sequenced in a study of blood T cell repertoires in COVID-19. The protocol was immunoSEQ multiplex PCR, while the TCRdb copy is restricted to in-frame clones and leaves out a portion. The sample consists of 130,000 to 150,000 clones, 70% to 85% of them appearing once. Source material: PBMCs or T cells enriched from blood (not recorded which). The receptors here all came from a man aged 45-65 years who had recovered from COVID-19. The conserved cysteine and the conserved F or W are not part of the CDR3 here.

>TRBJ1-1|TRBV30
AWSVPTDRETEAF
>TRBJ1-5|TRBV7-2
ASSPDKNQPQH
>TRBJ1-2|TRBV9
ASRDRDGYT
>TRBJ1-1|TRBV6-2/TRBV6-3
ASSFRDNLIGNTEAF
>TRBJ1-1|TRBV5-8
ASSWWKQGRTEAF
>TRBJ2-3|TRBV3-1/TRBV3-2
ATGGRYTQY
>TRBJ1-1|TRBV6-6
ASSQTGGASRETEAF
>TRBJ2-5|TRBV4-1
ASSQDPGVQETQY
>TRBJ1-5|TRBV2
ASRRTSSNQPQH
>TRBJ1-2|TRBV29-1
SVGTGQGADYGYT
>TRBJ2-7|TRBV10-3
AISPSGTAHEQY
>TRBJ1-6|TRBV2
ASNIFQGRNSPLH
>TRBJ1-2|TRBV18
ASSPRQANYT
>TRBJ1-2|TRBV7-6
ASSATRGSGYT
>TRBJ2-5|TRBV28
ASSNPDGGETQY
>TRBJ2-1|TRBV7-8
ASSLLDRGYEQF
>TRBJ1-4|TRBV30
AWSVAGWAINEKLF
>TRBJ1-4|TRBV11-2
ASSFPNEKLF
>TRBJ2-3|TRBV5-1
ASSLARATDTQY
>TRBJ1-3|TRBV11-3
ASSLDASSGNTIY
>TRBJ1-1|TRBV7-3
ASSKQGSTEAF
>TRBJ1-4|TRBV6-5
ASSYREKLF
>TRBJ1-3|TRBV5-1
ASSLERTGASGNTIY
>TRBJ1-2|TRBV3-1/TRBV3-2
ASSQDRNSGGYT
>TRBJ2-3|TRBV29-1
SAPGLAVDTQY
>TRBJ2-5|TRBV5-4
ASSLVTTQETQY
>TRBJ1-3|TRBV6-5
ASRAVQGTGNTIY
>TRBJ2-7|TRBV5-1
ASSLTGLGSYEQY
>TRBJ2-1|TRBV6-5
ASSSPPGNNEQF
>TRBJ2-7|TRBV5-1
ASSSPRDRAYEQY
>TRBJ1-1|TRBV6-5
ASSPGLWGNTEAF
>TRBJ1-5|TRBV21-1
ARRHGQARQPQH
>TRBJ1-5|TRBV3-1/TRBV3-2
ASGRGFAGNQPQH
>TRBJ1-3|TRBV7-7
ASSLGQQTGNTIY
>TRBJ2-3|TRBV27
ASTAAGGPTDTQY
>TRBJ2-7|TRBV27
ASSFGHEQY